This TCR beta chain was identified in a study of CXCR3-negative and CXCR3-positive naive CD8 T cells. UMI-labeled 5' RACE TRB cDNA libraries were prepared from the cells. Reprocessing the 5' RACE reads, TCRdb reports a single entry for every CDR3 protein and omits DNA. The sample has under 85,000 distinct CDR3 sequences, and its top ten clones hold roughly 1.5%. Germline V gene data show CDR1 as MNHNY and CDR2 as SVGAGI (reference sequence). This CDR3 has 12 residues. Study results and caveats: High diversity, comparable across both naive subsets, contrasted with much lower diversity in memory CD8+ cells. CXCR3-positive naive cells had TRB CDR3s that were more hydrophobic than CXCR3-negative naive cells had. With surface CD5 comparable between naive subsets, TCR strength was estimated using properties derived from the TRB CDR3.

A CD45RO-CCR7+CD27+CD95- phenotype identified naive CD8+ T cells. Concerning this clonotype itself: Its antigen is as yet unknown.

This clonotype was sampled from a human donor in good health. Some clones in this sample may be carry-over from other donors' samples. V is TRBV6-6 and J is TRBJ1-4; TCRdb returns TRBD1, unconfirmable since there is no DNA. Sequencing was carried out using naive CXCR3- CD8+ T cells from blood. As for subset: CD45RO-CCR7+CD27+CD95- naive CD8+ T cells lacking CXCR3 (TNR3-). The CDR3: CASSYLLGRLFF.